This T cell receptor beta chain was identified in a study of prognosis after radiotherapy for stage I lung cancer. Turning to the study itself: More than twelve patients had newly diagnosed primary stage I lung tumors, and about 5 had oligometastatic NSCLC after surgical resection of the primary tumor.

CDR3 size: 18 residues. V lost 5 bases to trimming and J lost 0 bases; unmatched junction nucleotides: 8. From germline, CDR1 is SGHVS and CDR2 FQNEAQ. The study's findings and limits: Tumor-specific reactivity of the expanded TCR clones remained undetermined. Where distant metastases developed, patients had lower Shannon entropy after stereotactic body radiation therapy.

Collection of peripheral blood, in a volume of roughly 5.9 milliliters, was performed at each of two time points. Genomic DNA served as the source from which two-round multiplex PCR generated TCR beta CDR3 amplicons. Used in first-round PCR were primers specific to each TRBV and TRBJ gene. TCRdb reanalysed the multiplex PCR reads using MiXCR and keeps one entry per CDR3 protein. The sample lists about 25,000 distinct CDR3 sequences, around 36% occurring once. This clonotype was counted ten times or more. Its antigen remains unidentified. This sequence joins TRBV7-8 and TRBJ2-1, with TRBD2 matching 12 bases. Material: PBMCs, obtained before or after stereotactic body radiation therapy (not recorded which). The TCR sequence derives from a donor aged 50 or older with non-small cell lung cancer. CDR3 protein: CASSRLAGAPSSYNEQFF. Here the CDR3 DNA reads TGTGCCAGCAGCCGACTAGCGGGAGCACCGAGCTCCTACAATGAGCAGTTCTTC.